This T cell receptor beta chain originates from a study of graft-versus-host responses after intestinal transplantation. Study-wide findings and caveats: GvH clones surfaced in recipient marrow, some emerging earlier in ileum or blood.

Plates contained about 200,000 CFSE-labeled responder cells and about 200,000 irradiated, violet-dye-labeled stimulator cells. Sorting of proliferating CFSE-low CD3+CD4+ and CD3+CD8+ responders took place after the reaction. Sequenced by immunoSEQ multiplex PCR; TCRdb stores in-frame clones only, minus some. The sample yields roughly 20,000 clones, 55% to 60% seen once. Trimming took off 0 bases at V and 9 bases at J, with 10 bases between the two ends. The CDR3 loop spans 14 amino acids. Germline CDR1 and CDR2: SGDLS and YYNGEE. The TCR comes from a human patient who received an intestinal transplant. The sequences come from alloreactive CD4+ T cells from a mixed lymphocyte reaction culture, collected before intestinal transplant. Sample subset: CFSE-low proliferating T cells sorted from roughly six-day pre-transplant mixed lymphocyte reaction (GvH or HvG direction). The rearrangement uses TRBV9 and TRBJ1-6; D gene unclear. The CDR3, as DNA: TGTGCCAGCAGCGTAGGACCAGGAGGTTCACCCCTCCACTTT. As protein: CASSVGPGGSPLHF.